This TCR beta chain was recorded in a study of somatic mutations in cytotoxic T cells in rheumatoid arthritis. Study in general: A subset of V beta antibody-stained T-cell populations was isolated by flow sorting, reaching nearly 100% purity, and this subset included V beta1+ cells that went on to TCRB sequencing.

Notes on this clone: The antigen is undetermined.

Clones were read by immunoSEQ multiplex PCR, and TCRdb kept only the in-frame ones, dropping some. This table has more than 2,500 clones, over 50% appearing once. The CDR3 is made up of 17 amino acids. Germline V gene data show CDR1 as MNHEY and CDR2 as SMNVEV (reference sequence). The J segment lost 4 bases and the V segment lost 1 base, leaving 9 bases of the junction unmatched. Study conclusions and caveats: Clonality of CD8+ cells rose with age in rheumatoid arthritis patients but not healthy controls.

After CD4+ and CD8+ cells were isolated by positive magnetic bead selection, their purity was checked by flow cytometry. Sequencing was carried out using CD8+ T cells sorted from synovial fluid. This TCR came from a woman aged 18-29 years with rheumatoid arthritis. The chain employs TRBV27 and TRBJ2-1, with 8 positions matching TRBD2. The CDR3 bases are TGTGCCAGCAGTTTATATCTCCCCGGCGGGGGGTACAATGAGCAGTTCTTC. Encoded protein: CASSLYLPGGGYNEQFF.